Presented here are 21 T cell receptor beta chains from one specimen sequenced in a study of vaccination effects on CD4 cells after COVID-19. The antigens of these receptors remain unknown. This table comes from immunoSEQ multiplex PCR, and its TCRdb copy is limited to in-frame clones, with some not included. Among more than 20,000 clones listed, about 76% were seen once. The ViraFEST assay expanded antigen-specific CD4+ T cells with viral peptide pools before sequencing. After roughly 10 days in culture, the CD4+ T cells were isolated. Vaccinated participants had no history of SARS-CoV-2 infection and tested negative for nucleocapsid antibodies. This specimen consisted of CD4+ T cells from PBMCs cultured with SARS-CoV-2 spike peptides, obtained before COVID-19 vaccination. The receptors were sampled from a human donor who received a COVID-19 vaccine.

The chain employs TRBV29-1 and TRBJ2-1; tentatively, D is TRBD1 (5 bases). The V gene's germline CDR1 is SQVTM and CDR2 ANQGSEA. Between the trimmed V and J ends, which lost 4 bases and 0 bases, there was a span of 10 bases. CDR3 length: 14 residues. CDR3 sequence (DNA): TGCAGCGTTGGACAGTTGGGCTCCTACAATGAGCAGTTCTTC. This translates into CSVGQLGSYNEQFF.

The chain joins TRBV7-8 to TRBJ2-1; TRBD2 is a possible D gene (7 bases). The CDR3 has 16 amino acids. Germline V lookup: CDR1 SGHVS, CDR2 FQNEAQ. Trimming took 5 bases from V and 5 from J, leaving 19 bases between them. The CDR3 sequence: CASSRAGGRANNEQFF. CDR3 DNA: TGTGCCAGCAGCCGGGCCGGGGGGCGTGCTAACAATGAGCAGTTCTTC.

This chain uses TRBV11-1 with TRBJ2-1, with 9 bases that match TRBD2. J was trimmed by 5 bases and V by 6 bases; bases with no gene match: 11. In germline, CDR1 is SGHAT, CDR2 FQDESV (reference sequence). The CDR3 has 16 amino acids. CDR3 nucleotide sequence: TGTGCCAGCAGACCCCCCGCGCGGGAGGGCAACAATGAGCAGTTCTTC. This sequence encodes CASRPPAREGNNEQFF.

The chain has TRBV11-2 and TRBJ1-2, with D uncertain. Trimming cost V 2 bases and J 0 bases, with 10 bases left between them. The CDR3 is 15 amino acids. Germline assignment: CDR1 SGHAT and CDR2 FQNNGV. The CDR3 bases are TGTGCCAGCAGCTTAAATTTCGGGCCTAACTATGGCTACACCTTC. As protein: CASSLNFGPNYGYTF.

The V and J genes are TRBV6-5 and TRBJ1-2; D unresolved. Germline-derived CDR1 and CDR2 are MNHEY and SVGAGI. The CDR3 totals 13 residues. Trimming cost V 5 bases and J 8 bases, with 15 bases left between them. The CDR3 loop reads CASSPSPNRGYTF. In DNA form, the CDR3 reads TGTGCCAGCAGTCCAAGTCCCAACCGGGGCTACACCTTC.

This chain links TRBV6-1 with TRBJ2-2; tentative D call: TRBD2 (6 bases). CDR1 is MNHNS and CDR2 is SASEGT in the germline V gene. The CDR3 extends over 16 amino acids. Between the trimmed V and J ends, which lost 1 base and 1 base, there was a span of 10 bases. The CDR3 loop reads CASSEGRGENTGELFF. DNA of the CDR3: TGTGCCAGCAGTGAAGGGAGGGGAGAGAACACCGGGGAGCTGTTTTTT.

The chain carries TRBV12-2 and TRBJ1-3; the table calls TRBD1, which could not be checked here. TRBV12-2 is assigned pseudogene status. The CDR3 runs to 14 residues. The CDR3 DNA sequence: TGTGCAAGCCTCAGGGATACCTCTGGAAACACCATATATTTT. This translates into CASLRDTSGNTIYF.

This clone was counted between two and nine times. This chain connects TRBV15 to TRBJ1-1, with a weak D call TRBD1 (5 bases). The CDR3 is 14 residues long. CDR1 is LNHNV and CDR2 is YYDKDF in the germline V gene (reference sequence). The V end was cut by 5 bases, the J end by 11 bases, with 21 bases between. The CDR3 loop is CATSPKGPKVGAFF. CDR3 DNA sequence: TGTGCCACCAGCCCCAAGGGGCCAAAGGTTGGGGCTTTCTTT.

This sequence joins TRBV15 and TRBJ2-5; no firm D call. Germline V lookup: CDR1 LNHNV, CDR2 YYDKDF (reference sequence). The length of the CDR3 is 12 residues. V lost 0 bases and J 3 bases, leaving 2 bases between the germline ends. The CDR3 DNA reads as TGTGCCACCAGCAGAGATGAAGAGACCCAGTACTTC. Protein: CATSRDEETQYF.

V gene TRBV4-1 combines with J gene TRBJ2-7, with D perhaps matching TRBD2 (6 bases). The V end was cut by 0 bases, the J end by 3 bases, with 9 bases between. The CDR3 covers 14 residues. Germline CDR1 reads MGHRA; CDR2 reads YSYEKL. The CDR3 region has the DNA TGCGCCAGCAGCCAAGATGGCGGGGACTACGAGCAGTACTTC. Residues: CASSQDGGDYEQYF.

Only one count was recorded for this clone. The V gene is TRBV9, the J gene TRBJ1-6; no firm D call. The CDR3 sequence is 13 residues long. Trimming stripped 3 bases from V and 8 bases from J, with 9 bases between. Per germline, CDR1 SGDLS and CDR2 YYNGEE. The CDR3 nucleotides are TGTGCCAGCAGCGAATCATCTGATTCACCCCTCCACTTT. It translates to CASSESSDSPLHF.

The rearrangement uses TRBV6-5 and TRBJ1-2; D may be TRBD1 (5 bases). CDR3 length: 12 residues. Trimming removed 6 bases from V and 8 bases from J, with 13 bases in between. Germline assignment: CDR1 MNHEY and CDR2 SVGAGI. CDR3 in DNA: TGTGCCAGCAGGGACATGTATGGGGGCTACACCTTC. Amino acids: CASRDMYGGYTF.

This chain links TRBV27 with TRBJ2-7; D might be TRBD2 (5 bases). This CDR3 region has 14 residues. Germline V CDR1 and CDR2: MNHEY, SMNVEV (reference sequence). V lost 8 bases to trimming and J lost 0 bases, with 14 bases between them. The CDR3 here is CASGPWGASYEQYF. CDR3 bases: TGTGCCAGCGGCCCCTGGGGAGCCTCCTACGAGCAGTACTTC.

The V call is TRBV19, the J call TRBJ2-4, with 14 bases matching TRBD2. This CDR3 is built from 19 residues. Germline loops: CDR1 LNHDA, CDR2 SQIVND (reference sequence). The ends lost 6 bases at V and 0 bases at J; junction bases unmatched: 10. DNA of the CDR3: TGTGCCAGTAGCGGACTAGCGGGGGGCTCGCTACTAGCCAAAAACATTCAGTACTTC. Its protein is CASSGLAGGSLLAKNIQYF.

The rearrangement joins TRBV10-3 to TRBJ2-3; D unclear. The ends were cut back, 7 bases at V and 5 bases at J, with 16 bases in the middle. The CDR3 runs to 14 residues. The germline V gene has CDR1 ENHRY and CDR2 SYGVKD. CDR3 DNA sequence: TGTGCCATCAAAGAAGGTGGTTCCGAAGATACGCAGTATTTT. Protein: CAIKEGGSEDTQYF.

Concerning this clone itself: The junction departs from germline at one end; a sequencing error may be responsible. The J gene is TRBJ1-3, the V gene TRBV6-5; no clear D. This CDR3 is built from 16 residues. The V gene's germline CDR1 is MNHEY and CDR2 SVGAGI. The CDR3 reads CASSSSPGSSRNTIYF. CDR3 in DNA: TGTGCCAGCAGTTCCAGCCCAGGCAGCTCTAGAAACACCATATATTTT.

This rearrangement joins TRBV7-2 to TRBJ1-6; D gene unclear. Germline CDR1 is SGHTA and CDR2 is FQGNSA. Trimming removed 6 bases from V and 0 bases from J, with 12 bases in between. This CDR3 has 16 residues. In DNA, the CDR3 is TGTGCCAGCAGGGAGAGAGGTAGCTCCTATAATTCACCCCTCCACTTT. Protein sequence: CASRERGSSYNSPLHF.

V gene TRBV27 combines with J gene TRBJ2-7, with a possible D match to TRBD2 (5 bases). CDR1 is MNHEY and CDR2 is SMNVEV in the germline V gene (reference sequence). This CDR3 is 12 amino acids long. Trimming pared 2 bases from V and 7 bases from J, leaving 9 bases between. The CDR3, as DNA: TGTGCCAGCAGTTTAAATCGGGGTGAGCAGTACTTC. Encoded protein: CASSLNRGEQYF.

The chain employs TRBV9 and TRBJ2-5; D may be TRBD2 (6 bases). The germline V gene has CDR1 SGDLS and CDR2 YYNGEE. V was pared by 0 bases and J by 4 bases, with 13 bases between. CDR3 size: 15 residues. The CDR3 DNA reads as TGTGCCAGCAGCGTAGGGACGGGAGCCATAGAGACCCAGTACTTC. Protein sequence: CASSVGTGAIETQYF.

This clone was seen just once. The rearrangement joins TRBV6-5 to TRBJ1-1, with TRBD1 identical over 7 bases. This CDR3 comprises 14 residues. Looked up from germline, CDR1 is MNHEY and CDR2 is SVGAGI. Trimming took 6 bases from V and 0 from J; bases not matched to a gene: 4. Here the CDR3 DNA reads TGTGCCAGCAGGCCACAGGGGCTGAACACTGAAGCTTTCTTT. This encodes CASRPQGLNTEAFF.

The rearrangement joins TRBV19 to TRBJ1-2, with a tentative D call TRBD1 (6 bases). CDR3 length equals 15 residues. The V gene's germline CDR1 is LNHDA and CDR2 SQIVND (reference sequence). Trimming removed 4 bases from V and 7 bases from J, with 19 bases in between. CDR3 DNA: TGTGCCAGTAGTAGCGGGTTGAGGCAGGGGCTTGGCTACACCTTC. Residues: CASSSGLRQGLGYTF.